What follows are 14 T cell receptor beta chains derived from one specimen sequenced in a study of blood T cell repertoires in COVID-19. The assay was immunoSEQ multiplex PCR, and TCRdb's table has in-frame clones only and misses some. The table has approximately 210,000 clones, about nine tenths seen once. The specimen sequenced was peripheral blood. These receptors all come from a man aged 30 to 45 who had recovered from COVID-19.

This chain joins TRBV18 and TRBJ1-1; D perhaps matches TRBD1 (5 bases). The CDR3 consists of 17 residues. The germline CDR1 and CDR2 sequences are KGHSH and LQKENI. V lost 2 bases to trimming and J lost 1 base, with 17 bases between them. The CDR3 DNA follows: TGTGCCAGCTCACCAAGGACGGCAAACAGGCCGAACACTGAAGCTTTCTTT. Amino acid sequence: CASSPRTANRPNTEAFF.

The CDR3 coding sequence is TGTGCCAGCAGCTCCCAGTATGGTGAGCAGTTCTTC. Its protein is CASSSQYGEQFF. The chain recombines TRBV6-2 or TRBV6-3 with TRBJ2-1; no definite D call. The CDR3 is 12 residues long. CDR1 and CDR2 (germline): MNHEY, SVGEGT. Deletions cut 6 bases from V and 9 bases from J, with 12 bases between.

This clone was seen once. CDR3 DNA: TGTGCCAGCTCACCACAGACAGGCGAGACCGGGGAGCTGTTTTTT. As protein: CASSPQTGETGELFF. This chain connects TRBV18 to TRBJ2-2; maybe TRBD1 (6 bases). This CDR3 spans 15 amino acids. Trimming took off 1 base at V and 5 bases at J, with 11 bases between the two ends. Germline loops: CDR1 KGHSH, CDR2 LQKENI. The complete variable domain, with remaining parts taken from reference TRBV18 and TRBJ2-2, reads NAGVMQNPRHLVRRRGQEARLRCSPMKGHSHVYWYRQLPEEGLKFMVYLQKENIIDESGMPKERFSAEFPKEGPSILRIQQVVRGDSAAYFCASSPQTGETGELFFGEGSRLTVL.

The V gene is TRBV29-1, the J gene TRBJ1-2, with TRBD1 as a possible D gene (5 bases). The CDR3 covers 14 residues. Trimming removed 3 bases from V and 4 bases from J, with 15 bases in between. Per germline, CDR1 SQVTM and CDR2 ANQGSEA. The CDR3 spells CSVDGVERGYGYTF. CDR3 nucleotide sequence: TGCAGCGTTGATGGGGTAGAAAGGGGCTATGGCTACACCTTC.

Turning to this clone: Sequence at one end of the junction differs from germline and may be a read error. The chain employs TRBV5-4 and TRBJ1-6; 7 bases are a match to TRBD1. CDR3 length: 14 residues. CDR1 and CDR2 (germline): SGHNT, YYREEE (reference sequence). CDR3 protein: CASSTKPHTGDPAF. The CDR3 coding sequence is TGTGCCAGCAGCACAAAACCCCATACAGGGGATCCTGCGTTT.

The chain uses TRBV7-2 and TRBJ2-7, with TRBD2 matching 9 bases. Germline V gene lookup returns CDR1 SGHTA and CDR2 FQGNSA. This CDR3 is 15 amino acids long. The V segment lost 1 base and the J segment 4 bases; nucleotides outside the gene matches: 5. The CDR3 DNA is TGTGCCAGCAGCTTAGTGCGGGGGGGGTCTTACGAGCAGTACTTC. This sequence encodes CASSLVRGGSYEQYF.

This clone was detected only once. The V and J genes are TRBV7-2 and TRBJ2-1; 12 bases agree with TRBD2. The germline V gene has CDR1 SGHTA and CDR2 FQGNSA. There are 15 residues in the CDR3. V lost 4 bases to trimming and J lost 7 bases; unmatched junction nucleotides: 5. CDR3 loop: CASSSALAGGNEQFF. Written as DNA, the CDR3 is TGTGCCAGCAGCTCGGCCCTAGCGGGGGGGAATGAGCAGTTCTTC.

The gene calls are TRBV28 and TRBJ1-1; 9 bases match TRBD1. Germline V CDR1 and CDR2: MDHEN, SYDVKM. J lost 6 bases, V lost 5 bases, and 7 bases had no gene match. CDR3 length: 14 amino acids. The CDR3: CASSLGTGKAEAFF. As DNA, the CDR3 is TGTGCCAGCAGTCTGGGGACAGGGAAGGCTGAAGCTTTCTTT.

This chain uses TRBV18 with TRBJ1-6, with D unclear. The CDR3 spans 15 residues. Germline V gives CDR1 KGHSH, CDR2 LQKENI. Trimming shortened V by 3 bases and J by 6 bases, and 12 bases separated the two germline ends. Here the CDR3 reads CASSPWEHSNSPLHF. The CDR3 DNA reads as TGTGCCAGCTCACCTTGGGAGCACAGTAATTCACCCCTCCACTTT.

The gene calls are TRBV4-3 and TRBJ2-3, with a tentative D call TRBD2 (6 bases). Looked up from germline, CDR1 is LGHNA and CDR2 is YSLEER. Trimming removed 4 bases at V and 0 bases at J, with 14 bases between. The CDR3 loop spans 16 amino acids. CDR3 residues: CASSRGDEGSTDTQYF. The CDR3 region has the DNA TGCGCCAGCAGCCGGGGGGATGAGGGGAGCACAGATACGCAGTATTTT.

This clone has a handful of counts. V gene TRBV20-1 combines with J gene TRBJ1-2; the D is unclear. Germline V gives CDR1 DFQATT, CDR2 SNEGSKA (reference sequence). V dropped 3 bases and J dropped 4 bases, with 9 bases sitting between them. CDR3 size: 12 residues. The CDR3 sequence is CSASLLGYGYTF. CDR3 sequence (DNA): TGCAGTGCTAGTCTGCTCGGCTATGGCTACACCTTC.

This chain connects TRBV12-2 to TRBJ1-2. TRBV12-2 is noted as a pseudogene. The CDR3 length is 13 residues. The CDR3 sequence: CASRQGRNYGYTF. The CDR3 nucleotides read TGTGCAAGTCGTCAAGGGAGGAACTATGGCTACACCTTC.

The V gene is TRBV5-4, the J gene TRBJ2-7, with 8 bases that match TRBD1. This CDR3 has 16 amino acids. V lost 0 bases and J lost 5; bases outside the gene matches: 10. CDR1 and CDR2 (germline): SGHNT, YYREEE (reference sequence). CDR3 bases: TGTGCCAGCAGCTTGGAGACCCGGACAGGGATTGACGAGCAGTACTTC. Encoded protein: CASSLETRTGIDEQYF.

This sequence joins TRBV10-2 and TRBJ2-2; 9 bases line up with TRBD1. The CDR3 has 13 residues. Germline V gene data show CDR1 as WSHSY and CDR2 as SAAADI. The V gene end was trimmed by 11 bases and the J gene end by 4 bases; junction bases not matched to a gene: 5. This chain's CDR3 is CASRTGVTGELFF. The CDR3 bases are TGCGCCTCCAGGACAGGGGTCACCGGGGAGCTGTTTTTT.